The next 24 T cell receptor beta chains were all read from a single sample in a study of CD8 T cells in ankylosing spondylitis. Using its own MiXCR run on the 5' RACE reads, TCRdb lists one record per CDR3 protein. The sample has approximately 260,000 distinct CDR3 sequences, roughly 18% seen once; the top ten hold around 33%. The source material was blood, either unsorted or a sorted T cell fraction (not recorded which). Source of these receptors: a male donor with ankylosing spondylitis or in good health (not recorded which).

This clonotype has a handful of counts. V usage is TRBV20-1 and J usage is TRBJ2-7; weak D call: TRBD2 (5 bases). The germline V gene encodes CDR1 DFQATT and CDR2 SNEGSKA (reference sequence). The CDR3 is 14 residues long. The germline V and J ends were trimmed by 3 bases and 4 bases, with 16 bases remaining between them. CDR3 region: CSARAKPGSYEQYF. CDR3 bases: TGCAGTGCTAGGGCAAAGCCGGGATCATACGAGCAGTACTTC.

This clonotype showed up just a few times. This chain uses TRBV4-2 with TRBJ2-7, with TRBD2 identical over 12 bases. Germline V gene data show CDR1 as LGHNA and CDR2 as YNFKEQ. The trim removed 6 bases at V and 5 bases at J, leaving 5 bases unmatched. CDR3 length: 14 residues. CDR3 sequence reads: CASSSTSGSHEQYF. As DNA, the CDR3 is TGTGCCAGCAGTTCGACTAGCGGGAGCCACGAGCAGTACTTC.

There are a few counts of this clonotype. V usage is TRBV29-1 and J usage is TRBJ2-7, with TRBD2 matching 12 bases. V gave up 6 bases and J gave up 4 bases; unmatched junction bases: 22. CDR3 length equals 19 residues. Germline loops: CDR1 SQVTM, CDR2 ANQGSEA. CDR3 DNA sequence: TGCAGCGTGGCCCGACTAGCGGGAGAGGGGCTTACGGTAGCTTACGAGCAGTACTTC. Translated: CSVARLAGEGLTVAYEQYF.

This chain links TRBV6-5 with TRBJ1-1; maybe TRBD1 (5 bases). CDR1 is MNHEY, CDR2 SVGAGI, per germline. The V end was cut by 2 bases, the J end by 1 base, with 8 bases between. This CDR3 contains 14 residues. In nucleotides, the CDR3 is TGTGCCAGCAGTTACGGCAGGGAGAACACTGAAGCTTTCTTT. Amino acids: CASSYGRENTEAFF.

The chain is built from TRBV20-1 and TRBJ1-5; TRBD1 matches 8 bases. The germline V gene encodes CDR1 DFQATT and CDR2 SNEGSKA (reference sequence). V gave up 5 bases and J gave up 3 bases; unmatched junction bases: 9. The CDR3 sequence is 15 residues long. This CDR3 reads CSAQSTGGPNQPQHF. The CDR3 DNA reads as TGCAGTGCTCAGAGTACAGGGGGGCCCAATCAGCCCCAGCATTTT.

The rearrangement joins TRBV12-3 or TRBV12-4 to TRBJ2-2, with 7 bases matching TRBD2. The V and J ends lost 1 base and 2 bases, in that order; junction bases with no gene match: 4. The CDR3 runs 16 residues. CDR3 amino acids: CASSLEASGNTGELFF. The CDR3 DNA sequence: TGTGCCAGCAGTTTAGAGGCTAGCGGAAACACCGGGGAGCTGTTTTTT.

The sample holds many counts of this clonotype. This chain uses TRBV7-8 with TRBJ2-5; 7 positions agree with TRBD2. This CDR3 has 12 amino acids. V lost 6 bases to trimming and J lost 5 bases; unmatched junction nucleotides: 3. The germline gives CDR1 SGHVS, CDR2 FQNEAQ. The CDR3, as DNA: TGTGCCAGCAGGGGAGGGCCGGAGACCCAGTACTTC. Translated: CASRGGPETQYF.

The CDR3 loop reads CASSLRGLSYEQYF. In nucleotides, the CDR3 is TGTGCCAGCAGTTTAAGGGGGTTATCCTACGAGCAGTACTTC. The genes are TRBV27 and TRBJ2-7; TRBD1 is a possible D gene (6 bases). The CDR3 length is 14 residues. In germline, CDR1 is MNHEY, CDR2 SMNVEV (reference sequence). V was cut by 2 bases and J by 1 base, with 9 bases left in between.

This clonotype has ten or more counts. The V and J genes are TRBV25-1 and TRBJ2-7; the match to TRBD2 covers 11 bases. The CDR3 runs to 16 residues. J was trimmed by 4 bases and V by 8 bases; bases with no gene match: 13. The germline V gene has CDR1 MGHDK and CDR2 SYGVNS. CDR3 protein: CASPGFLAGGRYEQYF. CDR3 nucleotides: TGTGCCAGCCCGGGCTTTCTAGCGGGAGGTAGATACGAGCAGTACTTC.

This clonotype has more than one count but fewer than ten. The genes are TRBV5-1 and TRBJ2-3; 10 bases agree with TRBD2. Germline-derived CDR1 and CDR2 are SGHRS and YFSETQ. CDR3 length: 17 residues. The junction had 7 bases not matched to a gene; V was cut back by 1 base and J by 2 bases. For the CDR3, the DNA is TGCGCCAGCAGCTTGTTAGGCCTAGCGGGAGTCACAGATACGCAGTATTTT. Translating it yields CASSLLGLAGVTDTQYF.

J is TRBJ2-1 and V is TRBV20-1, with D maybe TRBD2 (5 bases). V was clipped by 5 bases and J by 10 bases, with 9 bases between them. The CDR3 is made up of 10 amino acids. Per the germline V gene, CDR1 is DFQATT and CDR2 is SNEGSKA (reference sequence). The CDR3 here is CSALASEQFF. The CDR3 DNA is TGCAGTGCTTTAGCGTCAGAGCAGTTCTTC.

The chain joins TRBV9 to TRBJ2-1; D is uncertain. This CDR3 region has 19 residues. Germline-derived CDR1 and CDR2 are SGDLS and YYNGEE. Trimming removed 0 bases from V and 0 bases from J, with 19 bases in between. The chain's CDR3 is CASSVEGKPGLSSYNEQFF. CDR3 coding DNA: TGTGCCAGCAGCGTAGAAGGGAAACCTGGTTTAAGCTCCTACAATGAGCAGTTCTTC.

There are a few counts of this clonotype. The J gene is TRBJ2-1, the V gene TRBV6-1; possibly TRBD2 for D (5 bases). Trimming took off 6 bases at V and 4 bases at J, with 19 bases between the two ends. There are 16 residues in the CDR3. Germline values: CDR1 MNHNS, CDR2 SASEGT. The CDR3 reads CASSSLDWLEYNEQFF. The CDR3 region has the DNA TGTGCCAGCAGCTCCTTGGACTGGCTAGAGTACAATGAGCAGTTCTTC.

This sequence joins TRBV28 and TRBJ2-7; 7 bases agree with TRBD2. CDR3 length equals 14 residues. In germline, CDR1 is MDHEN, CDR2 SYDVKM. J was trimmed by 7 bases and V by 7 bases; bases with no gene match: 13. CDR3 nucleotide sequence: TGTGCCAGCACCTCAGACGTGGGAGGGGAAGAGCAGTACTTC. Amino acid sequence: CASTSDVGGEEQYF.

This clonotype was picked up a small number of times. The rearrangement links TRBV4-3 to TRBJ2-7; no firm D call. The CDR3 loop spans 16 amino acids. Germline assignment: CDR1 LGHNA and CDR2 YSLEER. Trimming stripped 1 base from V and 3 bases from J, with 16 bases between. CDR3 region: CASSQASLGPNYEQYF. CDR3 DNA sequence: TGCGCCAGCAGCCAAGCTTCTCTAGGGCCGAACTACGAGCAGTACTTC.

V and J are TRBV20-1 and TRBJ1-4, with 7 bases identical to TRBD1. This CDR3 contains 15 residues. Germline values: CDR1 DFQATT, CDR2 SNEGSKA (reference sequence). V lost 0 bases and J lost 2; bases outside the gene matches: 3. The CDR3 DNA is TGCAGTGCTAGAGACTACAGGGGTACTAATGAAAAACTGTTTTTT. Its protein product is CSARDYRGTNEKLFF.

The genes are TRBV5-1 and TRBJ2-7; D is perhaps TRBD1 (6 bases). The CDR3 contains 18 residues. With 0 bases removed from V and 4 bases from J, the gap between germline ends came to 23 bases. Germline V CDR1 and CDR2: SGHRS, YFSETQ. CDR3 amino acids: CASSLVRYEGDKSYEQYF. CDR3 bases: TGCGCCAGCAGCTTGGTTCGGTATGAAGGGGACAAGTCTTACGAGCAGTACTTC.

This clonotype appeared a few times. The chain is built from TRBV12-3 or TRBV12-4 and TRBJ2-7; tentative D call: TRBD2 (5 bases). Trimming stripped 1 base from V and 7 bases from J, with 14 bases between. This CDR3 region has 14 residues. This chain's CDR3 is CASSLGEGNLEQYF. The CDR3 DNA is TGTGCCAGCAGTTTAGGCGAGGGCAACTTAGAGCAGTACTTC.

CDR3 amino acids: CASRAASEETQYF. CDR3 bases: TGTGCCAGCCGAGCAGCTTCTGAAGAGACCCAGTACTTC. The V and J genes are TRBV9 and TRBJ2-5; D gene ambiguous. V lost 7 bases and J 3 bases, leaving 13 bases between the germline ends. This CDR3 is 13 amino acids long. Germline loops: CDR1 SGDLS, CDR2 YYNGEE.

This clonotype was seen more than once but under ten times. This chain joins TRBV24-1 and TRBJ2-2; no definite D call. Germline V gene lookup returns CDR1 KGHDR and CDR2 SFDVKD. This CDR3 is built from 12 residues. Trimming took off 9 bases at V and 4 bases at J, with 8 bases between the two ends. The CDR3 protein is CATVGLTGELFF. Here the CDR3 DNA reads TGTGCCACCGTGGGCCTCACCGGGGAGCTGTTTTTT.

This clonotype was seen more than once but under ten times. V gene TRBV19 combines with J gene TRBJ2-1, with D possibly being TRBD1 (7 bases). The CDR3 runs 16 residues. Germline V gene lookup returns CDR1 LNHDA and CDR2 SQIVND (reference sequence). The ends were cut back, 5 bases at V and 9 bases at J, with 23 bases in the middle. The CDR3 sequence is CASSAPGGQFLSEQFF. The CDR3 coding sequence is TGTGCCAGTAGTGCCCCCGGGGGACAGTTTCTTAGTGAGCAGTTCTTC.

This clonotype was observed a handful of times. The rearrangement joins TRBV12-3 or TRBV12-4 to TRBJ1-2; D call uncertain. This CDR3 is built from 13 residues. The V end was cut by 2 bases, the J end by 6 bases, with 10 bases between. Here the CDR3 reads CASSLRESDGYTF. The CDR3 DNA reads as TGTGCCAGCAGTTTAAGGGAGAGCGATGGCTACACCTTC.

This clonotype showed up just a few times. V gene TRBV28 combines with J gene TRBJ2-7, with 8 bases aligning to TRBD1. CDR1 MDHEN and CDR2 SYDVKM come from the germline V gene. This CDR3 is 13 amino acids long. V shed 3 bases, J shed 7 bases, and the junction held 5 bases outside the gene matches. The CDR3 loop is CASSLFRGLEQYF. The DNA for the CDR3 is TGTGCCAGCAGTTTGTTCAGGGGGCTTGAGCAGTACTTC.

This clonotype was found a few times. The CDR3 DNA reads TGTGCTAGTGGTTTGTCGTCCGGCTACACCTTC. This codes for CASGLSSGYTF. The rearrangement joins TRBV12-5 to TRBJ1-2; D is undetermined. Trimming left V 2 bases short and J 8 bases short, with 6 bases between. This CDR3 region has 11 residues. Germline V gives CDR1 LGHNT, CDR2 FRNRAP.